Listed here is a single T cell receptor (beta chain). The data stem from a study of blood T cell repertoires in COVID-19. The overall study: Donors in the United States, Italy and Spain gave samples during acute or convalescent COVID-19. Sample material is recorded as cDNA or gDNA derived from T cells, B-cell-depleted T cells, or PBMCs.

As handled by the study authors: Researchers report that nucleated cell counts were estimated from reference gene primer amplification. Some clones are missing from TCRdb's copy, which holds only in-frame ones; the method was immunoSEQ multiplex PCR. The V and J calls and clone size are taken from that table; D and trimming were inferred from the DNA. The sample yields about 320,000 clones, more than 70% seen once. Sequenced input: peripheral blood. The receptor was derived from a woman aged 45 to 65 with acute or convalescent COVID-19.

CDR3 nucleotide sequence: TGCGCCAGCAGTCACGGACGTCCGGGGACAGGGAGCTCCTATAATTCACCCCTCCACTTT. It translates to CASSHGRPGTGSSYNSPLHF. The chain links TRBV23-1 to TRBJ1-6; 9 bases fit TRBD1. TRBV23-1 is treated as an ORF (open reading frame) with a function not yet certain. V lost 3 bases to trimming and J lost 0 bases; unmatched junction nucleotides: 12. This CDR3 spans 20 amino acids.